Detailed here is one TCR beta chain. No much larger clone exists at a distance of one base, and base qualities are not known. This record comes from a study of T cells after yellow fever vaccination (dated by TCRdb to between 2018 and 2021). As for the study more broadly: Staining for CD3, CD45RA, CCR7 and CD95 was used to sort memory subsets (EM, EMRA, CM and Tscm) on a BD FACS Aria III. To follow T-cell clones before and after both primary and booster YFV17D yellow fever vaccination, bulk TCR alpha and beta repertoires underwent longitudinal sequencing. The cohort comprised two healthy male donors, one aged 18 to 30 and one aged 30 to 40 years. Memory subsets were sorted on days 0, 15 and 45 and at 18 months following primary vaccination, and on days 0, 15 and 45 following the 30-year booster. Blood was collected at multiple timepoints before and after primary and secondary immunization, and bulk PBMC replicates and cell subsets were isolated. The SMART-Seq v4 Ultra Low Input RNA kit was used to prepare libraries from fractions with low cell numbers.

Taken from the germline V gene, the CDR1 and CDR2 loops are MGHRA and YSYEKL. Including cysteine and phenylalanine, the CDR3 has 16 amino acids. The kept DNA is CDR3 alone, 48 bases in frame from the first base. Ends trimmed: V by 8 bases, J by 6 bases; bases unmatched to a gene: 17. The research as a whole found: FACS-sorted repertoires could contain abundant contaminating clonotypes from the bulk population, so computational filtering was required. A small share of clonotypes was detected in both CD4 and CD8 compartments, with the overlap likely arising from convergent recombination. The study included only two donors, which limits how far the findings can be generalized. Most clones expanded after primary vaccination (96% of CD4 and over 80% of CD8) were re-detected after the booster, suggesting that broad memory maintenance occurred. On day 0, almost all vaccine-responding clonotypes were found to be below detection in the sorted memory subsets. Compared with the primary T-cell response, the secondary T-cell response was weaker but faster, peaking on day 5 rather than day 15.

This specimen's treatment or condition label, per the study, means: live attenuated yellow fever vaccine strain. PBMCs were isolated from peripheral blood using a standard Ficoll-Paque protocol. For sorted memory subsets, RNA extraction was done with the RNeasy Micro Kit. Instrument on record: Illumina NovaSeq 6000. TCR cDNA was synthesized by 5'RACE template switching, through which a universal primer site and unique molecular identifiers were introduced. Priming for cDNA synthesis came from both the TCR alpha and TCR beta constant segments. Library amplification used two PCR steps, and the second PCR step added sample barcodes and sequencing adapters. Sequencing of the libraries was done on either Illumina HiSeq 2500 (2x100 bp) or NovaSeq (2x150 bp). Concerning the study's data processing: MIGEC handled demultiplexing of reads and collapsing into UMI consensus sequences, while MiXCR performed V(D)J alignment. Clonotypes responding to the vaccine were identified with edgeR on replicate PBMC samples, with the criteria of FDR below 0.01 and a log2 fold change above 5 up to day 15. Each bulk clonotype was labeled CD4 or CD8 based on which sequenced repertoire, CD4 or CD8, contained the clonotype at higher abundance. To estimate how each clone was distributed across memory phenotypes, clonotype frequencies in memory subsets were weighted by FACS-sorted cell numbers. TCRdb reprocessed the public reads (quality trimming at Q25 with fastp, clone calling with MiXCR) and kept in-frame beta chains. Identical CDR3 proteins give one entry, which carries the most common genes and DNA. The V and J calls and clone size come from TCRdb's table, not from the authors' own analysis. This sample lists 50,000 to 75,000 distinct CDR3 sequences; about 5.2% were detected once. The ten largest clones capture about 28% of the sample.

The starting material was PBMCs, either bulk or a sorted T-cell subset (CD4+, CD8+, memory, or dextramer-sorted; not recorded which), obtained on the day of the yellow fever booster vaccination. This clonotype was obtained from a man between 18 and 35 years old who received the YFV17D yellow fever vaccine. Here the chain combines TRBV4-1 and TRBJ1-2, with TRBD1 matching 8 junction bases. The CDR3: CASDFGGQGARNGYTF. The nucleotides are TGCGCCAGCGACTTTGGAGGTCAGGGGGCAAGGAATGGCTACACCTTC.